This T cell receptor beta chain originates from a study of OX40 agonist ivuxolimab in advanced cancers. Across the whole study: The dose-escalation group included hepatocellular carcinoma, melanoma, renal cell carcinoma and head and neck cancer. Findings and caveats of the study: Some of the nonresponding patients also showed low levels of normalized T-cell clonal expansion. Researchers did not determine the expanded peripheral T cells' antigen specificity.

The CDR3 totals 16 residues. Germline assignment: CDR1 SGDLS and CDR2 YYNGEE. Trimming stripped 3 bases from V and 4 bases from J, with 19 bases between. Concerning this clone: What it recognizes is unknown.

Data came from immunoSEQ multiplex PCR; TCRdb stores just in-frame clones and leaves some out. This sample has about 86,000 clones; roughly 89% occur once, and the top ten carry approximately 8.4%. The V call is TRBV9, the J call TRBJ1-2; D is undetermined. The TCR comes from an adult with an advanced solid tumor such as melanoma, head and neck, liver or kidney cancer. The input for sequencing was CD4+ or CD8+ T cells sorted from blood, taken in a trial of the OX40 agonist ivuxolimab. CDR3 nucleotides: TGTGCCAGCAGCGGCGGACCGGGCACCCCCTCCTATGGCTACACCTTC. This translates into CASSGGPGTPSYGYTF.